This is a list of T cell receptor beta chains from one sample in a study of blood T cell repertoires in COVID-19. The method was immunoSEQ multiplex PCR; TCRdb's version includes in-frame clones alone and lacks a portion of them. The sample has about 190,000 clones; 80% are singletons. Sequencing was done on a sample of peripheral blood. The receptors here all came from a man aged 55 to 70 with acute or convalescent COVID-19. CDR3s include the opening cysteine and the closing phenylalanine or tryptophan. The order of the fields is V gene, J gene, D gene, clone size, CDR3 protein, CDR3 DNA. A D gene is named only where the DNA matches it firmly. Expanded clones get a size class; other rows say once, few or many, or leave the size out.

TRBV5-1	TRBJ1-2	TRBD1	few	CASSLPTGLYGYTF	TGCGCCAGCAGCCTCCCGACAGGGCTCTATGGCTACACCTTC
TRBV18	TRBJ1-5	.	.	CASSPSGNNQPQHF	TGTGCCAGCTCACCGAGCGGAAACAATCAGCCCCAGCATTTT
TRBV28	TRBJ1-5	TRBD1	.	CASSPPTGVDQPQHF	TGTGCCAGCAGTCCGCCGACAGGGGTTGATCAGCCCCAGCATTTT
TRBV25-1	TRBJ1-1	.	.	CASSETGMNTEAFF	TGTGCCAGCAGTGAGACGGGGATGAACACTGAAGCTTTCTTT
TRBV6-1	TRBJ2-1	.	few	CASSDRDFNEQFF	TGTGCCAGCAGTGACCGGGACTTCAATGAGCAGTTCTTC
TRBV30	TRBJ1-2	TRBD1	.	CAWSVLKPGTGYGYTF	TGTGCCTGGAGTGTCCTTAAGCCCGGGACAGGATATGGCTACACCTTC
TRBV7-2	TRBJ2-2	.	.	CASSLSGWVAGGGELFF	TGTGCCAGCAGCTTAAGCGGCTGGGTAGCTGGAGGCGGGGAGCTGTTTTTT
TRBV9	TRBJ1-2	TRBD1	.	CASSGPRDRGNGYTF	TGTGCCAGCAGCGGCCCCCGGGACAGGGGCAATGGCTACACCTTC
TRBV5-3	TRBJ2-7	.	.	CARSLWQGPSYEQYF	TGTGCCAGAAGCTTGTGGCAGGGGCCCTCCTACGAGCAGTACTTC
TRBV3-1/TRBV3-2	TRBJ1-2	TRBD1	.	CASSQMNRGPSYGYTF	TGTGCCAGCAGCCAAATGAACAGGGGACCATCCTATGGCTACACCTTC
TRBV23-1	TRBJ1-1	.	.	CASSQSVRDNRADTEAFF	TGCGCCAGCAGTCAATCCGTTAGGGACAACAGGGCGGACACTGAAGCTTTCTTT
TRBV4-3	TRBJ1-2	.	.	CASSQEYQGRRGYTF	TGCGCCAGCAGCCAAGAATATCAGGGGCGACGGGGCTACACCTTC
TRBV7-9	TRBJ1-1	TRBD1	.	CASSISTGPTEAFF	TGTGCCAGCAGCATTTCGACAGGGCCCACTGAAGCTTTCTTT
TRBV12-3/TRBV12-4	TRBJ1-3	.	.	CASSLSSKGGYF	TGTGCCAGCAGTCTGTCAAGTAAGGGAGGGTATTTT
TRBV29-1	TRBJ2-2	TRBD1	.	CSVEDGRQGVDTGELFF	TGCAGCGTTGAAGACGGAAGGCAGGGGGTCGACACCGGGGAGCTGTTTTTT
TRBV30	TRBJ2-1	TRBD2	.	CAWSVGLADYNEQFF	TGTGCCTGGAGTGTGGGACTAGCGGACTACAATGAGCAGTTCTTC
TRBV11-2	TRBJ1-1	TRBD1	.	CASSRGDRVNTEAFF	TGTGCCAGCAGCCGGGGGGACAGGGTTAACACTGAAGCTTTCTTT
TRBV28	TRBJ1-5	.	.	CASSPPLRYFNQPQHF	TGTGCCAGCAGCCCCCCTTTGAGATATTTTAATCAGCCCCAGCATTTT
TRBV5-1	TRBJ2-2	TRBD1	.	CASSLQSGGTGELFF	TGCGCCAGCAGCTTACAGTCAGGGGGAACCGGGGAGCTGTTTTTT
TRBV5-1	TRBJ1-5	.	.	CASSLGGREPQHF	TGCGCCAGCAGCTTGGGTGGGAGGGAGCCCCAGCATTTT
TRBV4-2	TRBJ1-2	TRBD1	.	CASSQRQGDDYGYTF	TGTGCCAGCAGCCAAAGACAGGGTGACGACTATGGCTACACCTTC
TRBV11-2	TRBJ1-5	.	once	CASSFGGLRPQHF	TGTGCCAGCAGCTTTGGGGGGTTGAGGCCCCAGCATTTT
TRBV10-3	TRBJ2-1	.	.	CAISESSHTNEQFF	TGTGCCATCAGTGAGTCGTCACATACCAATGAGCAGTTCTTC
TRBV5-1	TRBJ2-7	TRBD1	.	CASSRDRDGYEQYF	TGCGCCAGCAGTCGTGACAGGGATGGGTACGAGCAGTACTTC
TRBV5-4	TRBJ1-2	.	.	CASSFGGGREGGYTF	TGTGCCAGCAGCTTCGGCGGGGGGCGGGAAGGTGGCTACACCTTC
TRBV7-9	TRBJ2-1	.	.	CASSLLRQFKGPYNEQFF	TGTGCCAGCAGCTTACTGCGACAGTTTAAGGGGCCCTACAATGAGCAGTTCTTC
TRBV5-1	TRBJ2-1	TRBD2	once	CASSLVSGDAGGYEQFF	TGCGCCAGCAGCTTGGTAAGCGGTGACGCGGGAGGTTATGAGCAGTTCTTC
TRBV5-1	TRBJ1-2	TRBD1	.	CASSPPGQGAYGYTF	TGCGCCAGCAGCCCTCCGGGACAGGGGGCCTATGGCTACACCTTC
TRBV5-1	TRBJ1-2	.	.	CASSLDIGHNGYTF	TGCGCCAGCAGCTTGGATATCGGACACAATGGCTACACCTTC
TRBV7-2	TRBJ2-5	.	.	CASSPQETQYF	TGTGCCAGCAGCCCGCAAGAGACCCAGTACTTC
TRBV19	TRBJ1-2	TRBD1	.	CASSSWDRLNYGYTF	TGTGCCAGTAGTAGTTGGGACAGGCTTAACTATGGCTACACCTTC
TRBV27	TRBJ2-7	.	.	CASSYTLRGTGSYEQYF	TGTGCCAGCAGTTACACCCTAAGGGGGACCGGCTCCTACGAGCAGTACTTC
TRBV9	TRBJ1-1	.	.	CASSPPEGVTEAFF	TGTGCCAGCAGCCCCCCAGAGGGGGTCACTGAAGCTTTCTTT
TRBV3-1/TRBV3-2	TRBJ1-2	.	.	CASSQVLTVSYGYTF	TGTGCCAGCAGCCAAGTTTTGACAGTGAGCTATGGCTACACCTTC
TRBV9	TRBJ1-2	TRBD1	once	CASSVATEVRGTGYTF	TGTGCCAGCAGCGTAGCTACCGAGGTCAGGGGGACTGGCTACACCTTC
TRBV13	TRBJ2-1	TRBD2	.	CASSPGLADYNEQFF	TGTGCCAGCAGCCCTGGACTAGCGGACTACAATGAGCAGTTCTTC
TRBV29-1	TRBJ2-2	TRBD2	.	CSAGTSRAGELFF	TGCAGCGCTGGGACTAGCAGGGCCGGGGAGCTGTTTTTT
TRBV25-1	TRBJ2-3	.	.	CASSDSTQYF	TGTGCCAGCAGTGATAGTACGCAGTATTTT
TRBV27	TRBJ1-6	.	.	CASSLSVVASSPLHF	TGTGCCAGCAGTTTGTCGGTGGTTGCTAGTTCACCCCTCCACTTT
TRBV4-1	TRBJ2-1	TRBD2	once	CASSQDRTSGTYNEQFF	TGCGCCAGCAGCCAAGATCGGACTAGCGGAACTTACAATGAGCAGTTCTTC
TRBV7-2	TRBJ2-1	.	.	CASSLYRLNEQFF	TGTGCCAGCAGCTTATACAGGCTCAATGAGCAGTTCTTC
TRBV9	TRBJ2-7	TRBD1	few	CASSAGQGAGEQYF	TGTGCCAGCAGCGCGGGACAGGGGGCTGGGGAGCAGTACTTC
TRBV6-5	TRBJ1-1	TRBD1	few	CASSSWTGMNTEAFF	TGTGCCAGCAGTTCCTGGACAGGGATGAACACTGAAGCTTTCTTT
TRBV5-1	TRBJ2-3	.	.	CASSRLAVTDTQYF	TGCGCCAGCAGCCGGCTAGCAGTCACAGATACGCAGTATTTT
TRBV4-1	TRBJ2-7	TRBD2	few	CASSQLTSGSVEQYF	TGCGCCAGCAGCCAACTGACTAGCGGGAGTGTTGAGCAGTACTTC